The 5 T cell receptor beta chains presented below share a single source sample, sequenced in a study of blood T cell repertoires in COVID-19. Using immunoSEQ multiplex PCR, the repertoire was profiled, and TCRdb retains in-frame clones only, with some absent. The sample gives 350,000 to 400,000 clones, roughly nine tenths of which show up once; around 1.7% is in the top ten. Sequences were obtained from PBMCs or T cells enriched from blood (not recorded which). These receptors came from a woman aged 25 to 45 who had recovered from COVID-19.

J is TRBJ2-7 and V is TRBV18; TRBD2 matches at 7 bases. The CDR3 has 16 residues. Per germline, CDR1 KGHSH and CDR2 LQKENI. J was trimmed by 3 bases and V by 2 bases; bases with no gene match: 10. CDR3 nucleotides: TGTGCCAGCTCACCAAAAAGCCTAGCGGCTTTCTACGAGCAGTACTTC. Its protein is CASSPKSLAAFYEQYF.

The chain uses TRBV9 and TRBJ1-1, with D perhaps matching TRBD1 (6 bases). CDR3 length: 17 amino acids. V shed 0 bases and J shed 2 bases, with 17 bases lying between them. CDR1 and CDR2 from the germline V gene are SGDLS and YYNGEE. The CDR3 loop is CASSVGPGTLKNTEAFF. CDR3 coding DNA: TGTGCCAGCAGCGTAGGCCCCGGGACACTAAAAAACACTGAAGCTTTCTTT.

V gene TRBV27 combines with J gene TRBJ1-1, with 7 bases fitting TRBD1. Looked up from germline, CDR1 is MNHEY and CDR2 is SMNVEV (reference sequence). V was clipped by 6 bases and J by 0 bases; unmatched bases: 4. This CDR3 has 14 amino acids. The CDR3 loop is CASRLTGVNTEAFF. CDR3 in DNA: TGTGCCAGCAGGCTAACAGGGGTGAACACTGAAGCTTTCTTT.

The rearrangement joins TRBV5-1 to TRBJ2-2; TRBD1 matches 8 bases. Per the germline V gene, CDR1 is SGHRS and CDR2 is YFSETQ. This CDR3 is 18 amino acids long. Trimming removed 1 base from V and 6 bases from J; junction bases left unmatched: 14. This CDR3 is CASSLPSAGQGFPGELFF. The CDR3 DNA is TGCGCCAGCAGCTTGCCCTCCGCAGGACAGGGCTTTCCCGGGGAGCTGTTTTTT.

The chain employs TRBV4-1 and TRBJ1-1; 9 bases align to TRBD1. CDR3 size: 15 residues. Germline CDR1 reads MGHRA; CDR2 reads YSYEKL. V lost 3 bases to trimming and J lost 2 bases; unmatched junction nucleotides: 4. CDR3: CASSHGQGTNTEAFF. As DNA, the CDR3 is TGCGCCAGCAGCCATGGACAGGGGACAAACACTGAAGCTTTCTTT.